Given below is one T cell receptor beta chain in context. Original methodology: For nucleated cells, counts were estimated from reference gene primer amplification. Repertoires were generated with immunoSEQ multiplex PCR, while TCRdb's copy carries only in-frame clones and drops some. The V and J calls and clone size come from that table; D and trimming were worked out from the DNA. Of 90,000 to 130,000 clones detected, about 88% appear once; the ten largest clones hold approximately 1.5%. This sample was included in a study of blood T cell repertoires in COVID-19. Background on the study: T cells, B-cell-depleted T cells, or PBMCs supplied cDNA or gDNA.

This sequence was found in a man aged 35 to 55 with acute or convalescent COVID-19. The sequencing input was peripheral blood.

The CDR3 loop reads CASSWVSPGGKNEQFF. DNA for the CDR3: TGTGCCAGCAGCTGGGTTAGTCCGGGGGGGAAAAATGAGCAGTTCTTC. This chain connects TRBV7-9 to TRBJ2-1; 8 bases map to TRBD2. V dropped 4 bases and J dropped 7; count of bases not matched to a gene: 12. The length of the CDR3 is 16 residues. Germline CDR1 and CDR2: SEHNR and FQNEAQ (reference sequence).